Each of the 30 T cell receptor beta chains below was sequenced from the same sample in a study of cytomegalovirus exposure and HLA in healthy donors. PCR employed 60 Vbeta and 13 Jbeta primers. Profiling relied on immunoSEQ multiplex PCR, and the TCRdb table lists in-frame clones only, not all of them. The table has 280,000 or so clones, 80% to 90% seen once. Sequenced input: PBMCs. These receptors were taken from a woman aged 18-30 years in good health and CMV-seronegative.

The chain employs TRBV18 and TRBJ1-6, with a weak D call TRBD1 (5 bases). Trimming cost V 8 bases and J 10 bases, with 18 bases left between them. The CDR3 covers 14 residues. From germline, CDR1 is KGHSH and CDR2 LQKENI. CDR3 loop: CASGSGGVASPLHF. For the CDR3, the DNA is TGTGCCAGCGGATCGGGGGGAGTAGCGTCACCCCTCCACTTT.

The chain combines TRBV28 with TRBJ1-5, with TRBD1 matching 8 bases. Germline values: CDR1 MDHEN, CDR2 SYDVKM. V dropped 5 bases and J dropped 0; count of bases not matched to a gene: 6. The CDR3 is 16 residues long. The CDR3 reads CASSKRTGYSNQPQHF. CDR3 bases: TGTGCCAGCAGTAAACGGACAGGGTATAGCAATCAGCCCCAGCATTTT.

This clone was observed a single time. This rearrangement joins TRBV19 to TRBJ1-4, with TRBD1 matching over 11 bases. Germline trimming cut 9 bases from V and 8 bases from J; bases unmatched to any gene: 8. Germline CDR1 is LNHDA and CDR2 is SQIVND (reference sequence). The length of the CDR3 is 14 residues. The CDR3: CASRWTGGREKLFF. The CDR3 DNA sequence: TGTGCCAGCCGATGGACAGGGGGCCGAGAAAAACTGTTTTTT.

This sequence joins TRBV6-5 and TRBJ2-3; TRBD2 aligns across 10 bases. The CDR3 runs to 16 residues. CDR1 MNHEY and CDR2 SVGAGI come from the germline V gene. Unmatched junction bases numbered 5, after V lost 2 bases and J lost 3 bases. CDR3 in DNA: TGTGCCAGCAGTTACGATACTAGCGGGGTGACAGATACGCAGTATTTT. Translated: CASSYDTSGVTDTQYF.

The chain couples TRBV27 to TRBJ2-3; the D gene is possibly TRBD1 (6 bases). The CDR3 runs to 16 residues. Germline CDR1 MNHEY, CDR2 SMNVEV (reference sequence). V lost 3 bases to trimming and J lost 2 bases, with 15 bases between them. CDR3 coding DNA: TGTGCCAGCAGTTTGGAACAGGGTAGTTTCACAGATACGCAGTATTTT. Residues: CASSLEQGSFTDTQYF.

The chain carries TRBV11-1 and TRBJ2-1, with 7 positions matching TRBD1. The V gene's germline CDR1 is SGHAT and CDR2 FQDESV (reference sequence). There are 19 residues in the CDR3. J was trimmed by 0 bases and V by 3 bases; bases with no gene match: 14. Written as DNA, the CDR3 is TGTGCCAGCAGCTTGGACGGTGGGACAGTTCGTAGCTCCTACAATGAGCAGTTCTTC. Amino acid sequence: CASSLDGGTVRSSYNEQFF. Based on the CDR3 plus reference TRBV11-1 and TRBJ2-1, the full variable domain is EAEVAQSPRYKITEKSQAVAFWCDPISGHATLYWYRQILGQGPELLVQFQDESVVDDSQLPKDRFSAERLKGVDSTLKIQPAELGDSAMYLCASSLDGGTVRSSYNEQFFGPGTRLTVL.

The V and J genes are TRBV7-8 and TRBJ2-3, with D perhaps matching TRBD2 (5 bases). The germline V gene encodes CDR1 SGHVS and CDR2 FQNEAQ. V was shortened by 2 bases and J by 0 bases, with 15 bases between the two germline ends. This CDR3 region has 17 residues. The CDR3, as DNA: TGTGCCAGCAGCTTAAACGGGGTACTAGTTAGCACAGATACGCAGTATTTT. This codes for CASSLNGVLVSTDTQYF.

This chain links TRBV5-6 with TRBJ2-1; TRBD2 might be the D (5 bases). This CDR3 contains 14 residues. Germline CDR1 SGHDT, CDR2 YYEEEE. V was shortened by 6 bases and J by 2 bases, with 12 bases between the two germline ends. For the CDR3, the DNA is TGTGCCAGCAAAGGACGGGGTCCCTACAATGAGCAGTTCTTC. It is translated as CASKGRGPYNEQFF.

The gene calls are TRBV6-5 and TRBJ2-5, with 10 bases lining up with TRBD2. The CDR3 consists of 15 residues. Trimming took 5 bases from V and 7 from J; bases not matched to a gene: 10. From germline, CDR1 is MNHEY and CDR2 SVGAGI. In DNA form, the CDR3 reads TGTGCCAGCAGTAAGAGCGGGGGGGCCGGGGCGACCCAGTACTTC. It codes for CASSKSGGAGATQYF.

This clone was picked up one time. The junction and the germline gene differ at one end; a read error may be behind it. The CDR3 coding sequence is TGTGCCAGCAGTTTATTTGTGGACTCCTATAATTCCCCCCTCCACTTT. This sequence encodes CASSLFVDSYNSPLHF. The genes are TRBV27 and TRBJ1-6; D remains unclear. Germline V CDR1 and CDR2: MNHEY, SMNVEV (reference sequence). The CDR3 loop spans 16 amino acids.

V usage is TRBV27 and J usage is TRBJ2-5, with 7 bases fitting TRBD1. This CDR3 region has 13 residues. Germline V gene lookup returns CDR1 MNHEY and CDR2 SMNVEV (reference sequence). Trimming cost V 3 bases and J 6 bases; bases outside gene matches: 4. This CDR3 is CASSFGQEKTQYF. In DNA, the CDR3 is TGTGCCAGCAGTTTTGGACAGGAAAAGACCCAGTACTTC.

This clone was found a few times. CDR3 nucleotides: TGTTCCGTCGGGACAGCCACTAGCACAGATACGCAGTATTTT. Amino acid sequence: CSVGTATSTDTQYF. The V gene is TRBV7-9, the J gene TRBJ2-3, with 7 positions matching TRBD1. This CDR3 spans 14 amino acids. Looked up from germline, CDR1 is SEHNR and CDR2 is FQNEAQ (reference sequence).

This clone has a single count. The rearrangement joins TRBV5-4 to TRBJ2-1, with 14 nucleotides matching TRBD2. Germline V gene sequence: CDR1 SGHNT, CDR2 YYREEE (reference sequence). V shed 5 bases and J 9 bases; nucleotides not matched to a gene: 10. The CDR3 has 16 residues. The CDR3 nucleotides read TGTGCCAGCAGTTCTCGGACTAGCGGGGGGTACGGTGAGCAGTTCTTC. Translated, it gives CASSSRTSGGYGEQFF. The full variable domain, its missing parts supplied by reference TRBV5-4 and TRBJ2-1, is ETGVTQSPTHLIKTRGQQVTLRCSSQSGHNTVSWYQQALGQGPQFIFQYYREEENGRGNFPPRFSGLQFPNYSSELNVNALELDDSALYLCASSSRTSGGYGEQFFGPGTRLTVL.

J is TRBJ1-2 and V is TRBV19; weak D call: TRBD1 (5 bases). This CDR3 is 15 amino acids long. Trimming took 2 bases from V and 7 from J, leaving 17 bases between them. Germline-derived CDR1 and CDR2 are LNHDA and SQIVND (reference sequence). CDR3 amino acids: CASSISSGGAGGYTF. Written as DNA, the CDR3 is TGTGCCAGTAGTATATCATCGGGAGGGGCCGGTGGCTACACCTTC.

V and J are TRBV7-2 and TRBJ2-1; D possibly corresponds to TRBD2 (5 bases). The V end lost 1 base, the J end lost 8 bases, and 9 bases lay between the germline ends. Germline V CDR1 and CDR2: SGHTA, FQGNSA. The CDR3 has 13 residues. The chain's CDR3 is CASSLVEGYEQFF. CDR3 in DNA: TGTGCCAGCAGCTTAGTAGAGGGATATGAGCAGTTCTTC.

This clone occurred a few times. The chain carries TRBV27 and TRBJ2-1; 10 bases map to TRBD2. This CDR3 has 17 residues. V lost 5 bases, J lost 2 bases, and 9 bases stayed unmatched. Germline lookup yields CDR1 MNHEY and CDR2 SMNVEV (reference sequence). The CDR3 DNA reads TGTGCCAGCAGTGTCCTAGCGGGGGCCAACCCCTACAATGAGCAGTTCTTC. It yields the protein CASSVLAGANPYNEQFF.

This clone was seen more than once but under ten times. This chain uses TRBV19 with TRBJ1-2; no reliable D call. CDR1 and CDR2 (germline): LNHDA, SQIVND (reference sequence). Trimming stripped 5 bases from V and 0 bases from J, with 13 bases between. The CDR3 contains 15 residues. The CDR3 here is CASSLSLRANYGYTF. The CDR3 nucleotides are TGTGCCAGTAGTCTAAGCTTAAGAGCTAACTATGGCTACACCTTC.

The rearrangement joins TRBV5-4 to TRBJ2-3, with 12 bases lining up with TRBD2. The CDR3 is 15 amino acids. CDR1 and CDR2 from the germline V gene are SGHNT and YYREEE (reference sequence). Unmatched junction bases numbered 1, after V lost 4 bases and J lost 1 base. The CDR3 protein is CASSRTSGGTDTQYF. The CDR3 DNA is TGTGCCAGCAGCCGGACTAGCGGGGGCACAGATACGCAGTATTTT.

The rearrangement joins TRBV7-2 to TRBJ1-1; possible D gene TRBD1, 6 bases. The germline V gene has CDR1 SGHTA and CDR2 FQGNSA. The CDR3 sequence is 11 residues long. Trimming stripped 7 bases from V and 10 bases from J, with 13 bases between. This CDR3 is CASKTGLVAFF. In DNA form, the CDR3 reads TGTGCCAGCAAAACAGGGTTAGTAGCTTTCTTT. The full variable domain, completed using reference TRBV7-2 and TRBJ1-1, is GAGVSQSPSNKVTEKGKDVELRCDPISGHTALYWYRQSLGQGLEFLIYFQGNSAPDKSGLPSDRFSAERTGGSVSTLTIQRTQQEDSAVYLCASKTGLVAFFGQGTRLTVV.

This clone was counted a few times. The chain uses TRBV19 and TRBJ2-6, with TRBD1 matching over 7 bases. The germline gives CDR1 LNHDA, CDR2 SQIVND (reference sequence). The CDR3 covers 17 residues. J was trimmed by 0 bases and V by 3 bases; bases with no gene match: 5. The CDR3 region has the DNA TGTGCCAGTAGTATGGACAGGCAGAGCTCTGGGGCCAACGTCCTGACTTTC. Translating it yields CASSMDRQSSGANVLTF.

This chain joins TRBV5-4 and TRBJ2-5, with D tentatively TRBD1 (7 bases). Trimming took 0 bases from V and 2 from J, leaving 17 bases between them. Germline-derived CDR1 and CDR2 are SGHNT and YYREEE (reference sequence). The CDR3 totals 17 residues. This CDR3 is CASSLDWGRGEQETQYF. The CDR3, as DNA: TGTGCCAGCAGCTTGGATTGGGGCAGGGGGGAACAAGAGACCCAGTACTTC.

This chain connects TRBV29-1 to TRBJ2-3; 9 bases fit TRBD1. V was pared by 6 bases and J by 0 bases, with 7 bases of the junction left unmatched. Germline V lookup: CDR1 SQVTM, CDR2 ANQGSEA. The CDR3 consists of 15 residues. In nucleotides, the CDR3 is TGCAGCGTGGGACTGGACAGGGGAAGCACAGATACGCAGTATTTT. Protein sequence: CSVGLDRGSTDTQYF.

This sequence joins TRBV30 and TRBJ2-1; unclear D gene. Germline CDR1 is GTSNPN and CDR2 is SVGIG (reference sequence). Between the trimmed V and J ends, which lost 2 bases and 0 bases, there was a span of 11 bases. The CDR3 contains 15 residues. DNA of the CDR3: TGTGCCTGGAGTAAGACTGTAAGCTCCTACAATGAGCAGTTCTTC. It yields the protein CAWSKTVSSYNEQFF.

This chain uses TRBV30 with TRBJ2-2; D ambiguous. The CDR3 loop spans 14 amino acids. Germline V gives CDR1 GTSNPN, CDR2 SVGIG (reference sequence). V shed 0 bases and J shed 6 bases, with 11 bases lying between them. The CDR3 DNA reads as TGTGCCTGGAGTGTAGGTACAGTTCCCGGGGAGCTGTTTTTT. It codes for CAWSVGTVPGELFF.

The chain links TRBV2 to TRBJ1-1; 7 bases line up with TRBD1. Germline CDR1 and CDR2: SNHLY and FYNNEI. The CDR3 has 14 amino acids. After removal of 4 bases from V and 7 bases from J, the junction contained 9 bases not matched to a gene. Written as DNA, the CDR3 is TGTGCCAGCAGTGTCACGGGGACAGTTGGTGAAGCTTTCTTT. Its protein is CASSVTGTVGEAFF.

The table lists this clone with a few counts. CDR3 in amino acids: CASSVGEAGTETLNYGYTF. As DNA, the CDR3 is TGTGCCAGCAGCGTGGGGGAGGCCGGGACGGAGACTCTTAACTATGGCTACACCTTC. The chain couples TRBV9 to TRBJ1-2, with D maybe TRBD1 (5 bases). The germline CDR1 and CDR2 sequences are SGDLS and YYNGEE. This CDR3 spans 19 amino acids. The V and J ends lost 2 bases and 1 base respectively, with 24 bases between them.

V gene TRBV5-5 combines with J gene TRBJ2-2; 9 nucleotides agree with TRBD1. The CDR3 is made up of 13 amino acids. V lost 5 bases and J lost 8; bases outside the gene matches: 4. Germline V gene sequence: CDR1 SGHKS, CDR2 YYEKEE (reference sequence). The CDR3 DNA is TGTGCCAGCAGTTCGGGGACAGGGGGGGAGCTGTTTTTT. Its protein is CASSSGTGGELFF.

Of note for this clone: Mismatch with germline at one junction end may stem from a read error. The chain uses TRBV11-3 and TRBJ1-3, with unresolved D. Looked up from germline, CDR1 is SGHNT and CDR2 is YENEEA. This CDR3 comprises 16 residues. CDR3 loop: CAGSLDALSSGNTIYF. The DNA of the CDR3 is TGTGCCGGCAGCTTAGATGCCCTAAGCTCTGGAAACACCATATATTTT. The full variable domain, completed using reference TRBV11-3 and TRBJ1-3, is EAGVVQSPRYKIIEKKQPVAFWCNPISGHNTLYWYLQNLGQGPELLIRYENEEAVDDSQLPKDRFSAERLKGVDSTLKIQPAELGDSAVYLCAGSLDALSSGNTIYFGEGSWLTVV.

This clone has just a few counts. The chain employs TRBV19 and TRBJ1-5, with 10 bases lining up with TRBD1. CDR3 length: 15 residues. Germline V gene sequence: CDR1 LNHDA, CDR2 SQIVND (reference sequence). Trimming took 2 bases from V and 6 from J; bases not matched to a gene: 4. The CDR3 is CASSIWDRGIQPQHF. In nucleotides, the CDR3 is TGTGCCAGTAGTATATGGGACAGGGGAATTCAGCCCCAGCATTTT.

CDR3 amino acids: CSVGQQGLGEQYF. The DNA for the CDR3 is TGCAGCGTCGGGCAACAGGGTTTAGGGGAGCAGTACTTC. The genes are TRBV29-1 and TRBJ2-7; possible D gene TRBD1, 6 bases. Germline V gives CDR1 SQVTM, CDR2 ANQGSEA. Deletions cut 6 bases from V and 7 bases from J, with 19 bases between. The CDR3 is 13 amino acids.